Each of the 14 T cell receptor beta chains below was sequenced from the same sample in a study of blood T cell repertoires in COVID-19. The table came from immunoSEQ multiplex PCR; TCRdb's copy has only in-frame clones and leaves some out. The table includes around 100,000 clones, approximately 90% detected once. Material: peripheral blood. These receptor sequences come from a human donor in a cohort sampled during active COVID-19.

The chain uses TRBV5-5 and TRBJ2-7; 9 bases fit TRBD1. Losses at the gene ends were 4 bases for V and 5 bases for J; bases not matched to a gene: 10. Germline V lookup: CDR1 SGHKS, CDR2 YYEKEE (reference sequence). The CDR3 contains 15 residues. The CDR3 DNA sequence: TGTGCCAGCAGCCTGGGTGGGACAGGGTCCCACGAGCAGTACTTC. Protein product: CASSLGGTGSHEQYF. Using reference TRBV5-5 and TRBJ2-7 for the parts outside the CDR3, the full variable domain is DAGVTQSPTHLIKTRGQQVTLRCSPISGHKSVSWYQQVLGQGPQFIFQYYEKEERGRGNFPDRFSARQFPNYSSELNVNALLLGDSALYLCASSLGGTGSHEQYFGPGTRLTVT.

This chain connects TRBV4-1 to TRBJ2-7; TRBD2 aligns across 10 bases. J was trimmed by 4 bases and V by 2 bases; bases with no gene match: 5. Looked up from germline, CDR1 is MGHRA and CDR2 is YSYEKL. The CDR3 covers 15 residues. CDR3 sequence: CASSQILTSGYEQYF. Here the CDR3 DNA reads TGCGCCAGCAGCCAAATTCTGACTAGCGGGTACGAGCAGTACTTC.

The chain is built from TRBV27 and TRBJ2-2; TRBD2 matches at 8 bases. After removal of 2 bases from V and 2 bases from J, the junction contained 13 bases not matched to a gene. CDR1 MNHEY and CDR2 SMNVEV come from the germline V gene (reference sequence). The CDR3 loop spans 19 amino acids. The CDR3: CASSLRRFWREVNTGELFF. The CDR3 DNA reads TGTGCCAGCAGTTTACGGAGGTTTTGGCGGGAGGTTAACACCGGGGAGCTGTTTTTT.

The CDR3 nucleotides read TGTGCCACCAGTGATTTCGGAGCAGGGGCCAACCAAGAGACCCAGTACTTC. Amino acids: CATSDFGAGANQETQYF. V usage is TRBV24-1 and J usage is TRBJ2-5; weak D call: TRBD1 (6 bases). The germline V and J ends were trimmed by 1 base and 0 bases, with 14 bases remaining between them. Germline V gene sequence: CDR1 KGHDR, CDR2 SFDVKD. CDR3 size: 17 residues.

Points on this clone: Compared with germline, one end of the junction differs, possibly owing to a read error. V is TRBV7-9 and J is TRBJ1-5; TRBD1 is a possible D gene (5 bases). The CDR3 runs 14 residues. Germline V lookup: CDR1 SEHNR, CDR2 FQNEAQ (reference sequence). The CDR3 loop is CAGSIGTGGQPQHF. CDR3 DNA sequence: TGTGCCGGCAGCATAGGGACGGGGGGTCAGCCCCAGCATTTT.

The gene calls are TRBV7-6 and TRBJ2-2; D is unresolved. V lost 2 bases and J 6 bases, leaving 10 bases between the germline ends. The CDR3 extends over 14 amino acids. Germline V gene data show CDR1 as SGHVS and CDR2 as FNYEAQ. CDR3 region: CASSLSHLPGELFF. The CDR3 DNA is TGTGCCAGCAGCTTAAGCCACCTCCCCGGGGAGCTGTTTTTT.

This clone was recorded only once. The rearrangement uses TRBV4-2 and TRBJ2-3, with D possibly matching TRBD1 (7 bases). This CDR3 contains 14 residues. V was clipped by 4 bases and J by 6 bases, with 14 bases between them. Germline loops: CDR1 LGHNA, CDR2 YNFKEQ. For the CDR3, the DNA is TGTGCCAGCAGCCGAGACAGGGAGGCGGATACGCAGTATTTT. This codes for CASSRDREADTQYF.

The V gene is TRBV10-2, the J gene TRBJ2-3; 8 positions match TRBD2. V dropped 4 bases and J dropped 2; count of bases not matched to a gene: 14. CDR1 WSHSY and CDR2 SAAADI come from the germline V gene. The CDR3 spans 18 residues. The CDR3 loop is CASSATAIAGSPTDTQYF. The CDR3 coding sequence is TGCGCCAGCAGTGCCACCGCTATAGCGGGGAGCCCCACAGATACGCAGTATTTT.

This clone was seen a single time. This chain connects TRBV7-2 to TRBJ2-7, with 13 bases matching TRBD2. The CDR3 runs to 15 residues. J gave up 6 bases and V 6 bases, and 8 bases lay outside the gene matches. CDR1 SGHTA and CDR2 FQGNSA come from the germline V gene. CDR3 residues: CASSPELAGGREQYF. The CDR3 nucleotides read TGTGCCAGCAGTCCCGAACTAGCGGGGGGGCGCGAGCAGTACTTC. Full variable domain (rest looked up from reference TRBV7-2 and TRBJ2-7): GAGVSQSPSNKVTEKGKDVELRCDPISGHTALYWYRQSLGQGLEFLIYFQGNSAPDKSGLPSDRFSAERTGGSVSTLTIQRTQQEDSAVYLCASSPELAGGREQYFGPGTRLTVT.

This chain connects TRBV18 to TRBJ1-2; a possible D gene is TRBD1 (6 bases). Trimming left V 5 bases short and J 8 bases short, with 21 bases between. This CDR3 spans 15 amino acids. In germline, CDR1 is KGHSH, CDR2 LQKENI. DNA for the CDR3: TGTGCCAGCTCATCCCAACCGGGACACGAAGCCGGCTACACCTTC. As protein: CASSSQPGHEAGYTF.

V usage is TRBV7-3 and J usage is TRBJ1-1; 7 nucleotides agree with TRBD1. Per germline, CDR1 SGHTA and CDR2 FQGTGA. This CDR3 contains 15 residues. Unmatched junction bases numbered 6, after V lost 4 bases and J lost 1 base. The CDR3: CASSSTGTANTEAFF. As DNA, the CDR3 is TGTGCCAGCAGCTCAACCGGGACAGCGAACACTGAAGCTTTCTTT.

The V call is TRBV7-2, the J call TRBJ2-5, with 10 bases aligning to TRBD2. V dropped 1 base and J dropped 4; count of bases not matched to a gene: 12. This CDR3 has 18 amino acids. CDR1 is SGHTA, CDR2 FQGNSA, per germline. The CDR3 sequence is CASSLVGIPSGGGETQYF. The CDR3 nucleotides read TGTGCCAGCAGCTTAGTTGGTATTCCTAGCGGGGGTGGAGAGACCCAGTACTTC.

This CDR3 reads CASSLDYGGTYEQYF. The DNA of the CDR3 is TGTGCCAGCAGCTTAGACTACGGGGGTACCTACGAGCAGTACTTC. V usage is TRBV7-2 and J usage is TRBJ2-7; the D gene is possibly TRBD2 (6 bases). Germline V lookup: CDR1 SGHTA, CDR2 FQGNSA. The CDR3 length is 15 residues. Trimming shortened V by 1 base and J by 2 bases, and 12 bases separated the two germline ends.

This chain connects TRBV28 to TRBJ2-7, with D perhaps matching TRBD1 (6 bases). The CDR3 length is 15 residues. Germline V gives CDR1 MDHEN, CDR2 SYDVKM. Deletions cut 5 bases from V and 2 bases from J, with 16 bases between. CDR3 sequence reads: CASSTPGQGPYEQYF. For the CDR3, the DNA is TGTGCCAGCAGTACGCCGGGACAAGGACCCTACGAGCAGTACTTC. Together with reference TRBV28 and TRBJ2-7, the CDR3 gives the full variable domain: DVKVTQSSRYLVKRTGEKVFLECVQDMDHENMFWYRQDPGLGLRLIYFSYDVKMKEKGDIPEGYSVSREKKERFSLILESASTNQTSMYLCASSTPGQGPYEQYFGPGTRLTVT.